The source of this T cell receptor (beta chain) is a study of blood T cell repertoires in COVID-19 (dated by TCRdb to 2020 to 2022). Regarding the research as a whole: Samples from collaborators originated in the United States, Italy and Spain and spanned both the acute and convalescent phases of COVID-19. The prospective study material was composed of cDNA or gDNA derived from T cells, B-cell-depleted T cells, or PBMCs. Deeply sampled blood TCRbeta repertoires from subjects exposed to, actively infected with, or recovered from COVID-19 were included in the dataset. The repertoires were made available in a free public database intended to serve as a resource for research on the immune response to SARS-CoV-2. Samples came from the ongoing ImmuneRACE study (first 160 participants) plus 1,254 subjects from 6 global collaborators. Sample metadata almost always included a de-identified subject ID, COVID-19 status, age in years and sex. Where available, HLA class I and class II types were obtained from metadata supplied by the sample provider rather than from assay-based typing.

TCRbeta CDR3 regions were amplified from genomic DNA by means of the immunoSEQ Assay, a bias-controlled multiplex PCR. The paper's processing steps were these. Nucleated cell counts per sample were estimated from amplification of reference gene primers within the assay. To quantify the absolute abundance of each unique TCRbeta CDR3 rearrangement, sequence reads were collapsed and filtered. For each sample, productive Simpson clonality was calculated by taking the square root of Simpson's diversity index across productive rearrangements. The clones in this table, taken by TCRdb from immuneACCESS, are in-frame only. Not every clone is retained; where verified, under half of the shortfall comes from an unresolved V gene, and the cause of the rest is unknown. Clone size and V and J calls were adopted from that table, with D and trimming inferred from the DNA. The sample profile shows around 180,000 clones; less than 90% of them were found once. 2% to 2.5% of the sample is taken by the ten largest.

Study-wide findings and limitations: Clinical and demographic metadata were provided uncurated, with the amount varying by source and participant.

In the case of this clone: This clone's antigen is unknown. Per-nucleotide qualities are absent, and no much larger clonotype sits a single base away.

Collaborating institutions collected whole blood in K2EDTA tubes following their own protocols. For TCRbeta analysis, collaborators shipped samples in one of three forms: frozen whole blood, isolated PBMCs, or DNA extracted from either of those sample types. This TCR came from a man between 65 and 85 years old with active or convalescent COVID-19. Sequenced: peripheral blood.

The CDR3 region reads CASSHRTGVYTGELFF. The DNA reads TGTGCCAGCAGCCACAGGACAGGGGTGTACACCGGGGAGCTGTTTTTT. The chain joins TRBV3-1 (or the pseudogene TRBV3-2) to TRBJ2-2; 9 nucleotides in the junction match TRBD1. Including cysteine and phenylalanine, the CDR3 has 16 amino acids. The DNA shown is the 48-base CDR3, in frame from base 1. From V the trimming removes 3 bases and from J it removes 3 bases, while the gene matches leave 5 bases of the junction unaccounted for. CDR1 LGHDT and CDR2 YNNKEL were looked up in the germline V gene (reference sequence).